This entry describes one TCR beta chain. V was pared by 0 bases and J by 7 bases, with 8 bases between. CDR1 is SGHTS, CDR2 YDEGEE, per germline. The CDR3 totals 13 residues. Some clones are missing from TCRdb's copy, which holds only in-frame ones; the method was immunoSEQ multiplex PCR. The repertoire holds 65,000 to 85,000 clones, with more than 75% as singletons. This sample was taken from a study of blood T cell repertoires in COVID-19. Turning to the study itself: Samples taken during acute and convalescent COVID-19 were collected in the United States, Italy and Spain.

Sample: peripheral blood. This receptor was taken from a human donor in a cohort sampled during active COVID-19. J is TRBJ2-1 and V is TRBV5-8; D call uncertain. CDR3 DNA: TGTGCCAGCAGCTTGGCTTGGCTTAATGAGCAGTTCTTC. This encodes CASSLAWLNEQFF.